This T cell receptor (beta chain) was captured in a study of identical twins. TCRdb reprocessed the 5' RACE reads with MiXCR, giving one entry per CDR3 protein. The repertoire includes 500,000 to 600,000 distinct CDR3 sequences, around 20% of them detected once, and 0.8% to 1% sits in the top ten. The germline V and J ends were trimmed by 4 bases and 7 bases, with 16 bases remaining between them. This CDR3 is built from 14 residues. The germline CDR1 and CDR2 sequences are SGHRS and YFSETQ. This sample also appeared in a second study, on T cells expressing NK-cell markers. This second report adds: Several of the experiments relied on an anti-gamma-delta TCR antibody so that only alpha-beta TCR T cells were sorted.

The sequencing input was CD4+ T cells sorted from blood. This sequence originates from a woman between 18 and 29 years old in good health. The V gene is TRBV5-1, the J gene TRBJ2-3; D is unclear. CDR3 residues: CASSIGKGSNTQYF. The CDR3 bases are TGCGCCAGCAGCATCGGCAAGGGTTCGAATACGCAGTATTTT.